This is a list of T cell receptor beta chains from one sample in a study of siplizumab effects on memory and regulatory T cells. The assay was immunoSEQ multiplex PCR, and TCRdb's table has in-frame clones only and misses some. The sample shows 95,000 to 130,000 clones, around 94% of them seen only once. The specimen sequenced was non-Treg CD4+ T cells sorted from blood. The receptors come from a human donor in good health. The CDR3 runs from the conserved cysteine through the conserved F or W.

CASSTGTGDGYTF	TRBV5-1	TRBJ1-2
CASSELRTGSGGAFF	TRBV6-1	TRBJ1-1
CASCPSEGYNEQFF	TRBV5-4	TRBJ2-1
CASSKLAGAYNEQFF	TRBV6-5	TRBJ2-1
CASSQGPTSGEDPWTQYF	TRBV4-1	TRBJ2-5
CASSLGGASTDTQYF	TRBV11-3	TRBJ2-3
CASSPGYTGGKETQYF	TRBV7-2	TRBJ2-5
CASSGGEGLFPHLGEKLFF	TRBV14	TRBJ1-4
CASSASTGPGVEAFF	TRBV11-3	TRBJ1-1
CASSIAISYEQYF	TRBV19	TRBJ2-7
CASSLTGSYTGELFF	TRBV2	TRBJ2-2
CSALRGTQYF	TRBV29-1	TRBJ2-5
CASSVDGSYEQYF	TRBV6-1	TRBJ2-7
CASRMGGSNQPQHF	TRBV6-6	TRBJ1-5
CASSRTGQGGYEQYF	TRBV11-2	TRBJ2-7
CASSPGGDYGYTF	TRBV6-5	TRBJ1-2
CASNGPNRRIQYF	TRBV6-6	TRBJ2-7
CAWGGLLSSGELFF	TRBV30	TRBJ2-2
CASSLTSGSTDTQYF	TRBV7-3	TRBJ2-3
CASSFDRLNTEAFF	TRBV5-8	TRBJ1-1
CASSLVLGYEQYF	TRBV7-6	TRBJ2-7
CASSPRSGEAEAFF	TRBV7-3	TRBJ1-1
CASSPGTSYEQYF	TRBV18	TRBJ2-7
CASSSLAVGELFF	TRBV7-2	TRBJ2-2
CASSFLRANEKLFF	TRBV5-5	TRBJ1-4
CASSIRRDRANEQFF	TRBV7-6	TRBJ2-1
CASSAGSGSSYEQYF	TRBV9	TRBJ2-7
CASSPGPRAPGYNEQFF	TRBV11-3	TRBJ2-1
CASYRCSYEQYF	TRBV6-5	TRBJ2-7
CASSLGFSNQPQHF	TRBV5-6	TRBJ1-5
CASRAGHSVGTF	TRBV28	TRBJ1-2